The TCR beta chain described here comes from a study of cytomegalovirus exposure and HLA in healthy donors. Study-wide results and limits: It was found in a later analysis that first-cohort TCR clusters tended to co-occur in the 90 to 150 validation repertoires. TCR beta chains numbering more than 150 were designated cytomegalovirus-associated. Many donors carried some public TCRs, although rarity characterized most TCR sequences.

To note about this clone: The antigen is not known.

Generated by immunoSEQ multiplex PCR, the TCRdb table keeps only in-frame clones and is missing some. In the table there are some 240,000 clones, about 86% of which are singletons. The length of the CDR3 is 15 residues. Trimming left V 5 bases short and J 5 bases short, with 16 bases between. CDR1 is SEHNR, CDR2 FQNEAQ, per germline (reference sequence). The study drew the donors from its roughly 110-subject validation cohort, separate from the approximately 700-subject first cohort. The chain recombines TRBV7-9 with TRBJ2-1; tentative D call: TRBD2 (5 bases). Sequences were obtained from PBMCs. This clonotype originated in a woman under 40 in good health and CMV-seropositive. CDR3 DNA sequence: TGTGCCAGCAGCAGACCCGGCGGGCTAGACAATGAGCAGTTCTTC. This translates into CASSRPGGLDNEQFF.